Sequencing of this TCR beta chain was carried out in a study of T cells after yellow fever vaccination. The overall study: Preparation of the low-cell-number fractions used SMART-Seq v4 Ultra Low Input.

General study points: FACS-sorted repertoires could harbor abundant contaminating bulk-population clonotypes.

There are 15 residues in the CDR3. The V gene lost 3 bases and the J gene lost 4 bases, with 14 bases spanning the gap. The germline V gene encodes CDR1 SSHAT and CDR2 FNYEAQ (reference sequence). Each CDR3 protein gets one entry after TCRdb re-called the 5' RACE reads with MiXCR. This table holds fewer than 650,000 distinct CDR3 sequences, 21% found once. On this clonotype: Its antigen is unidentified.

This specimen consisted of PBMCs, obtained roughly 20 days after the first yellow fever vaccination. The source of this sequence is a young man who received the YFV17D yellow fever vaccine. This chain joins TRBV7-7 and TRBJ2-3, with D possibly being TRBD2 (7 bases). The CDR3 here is CASSFRLAGADTQYF. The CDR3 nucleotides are TGTGCCAGCAGCTTTCGACTAGCAGGGGCAGATACGCAGTATTTT.